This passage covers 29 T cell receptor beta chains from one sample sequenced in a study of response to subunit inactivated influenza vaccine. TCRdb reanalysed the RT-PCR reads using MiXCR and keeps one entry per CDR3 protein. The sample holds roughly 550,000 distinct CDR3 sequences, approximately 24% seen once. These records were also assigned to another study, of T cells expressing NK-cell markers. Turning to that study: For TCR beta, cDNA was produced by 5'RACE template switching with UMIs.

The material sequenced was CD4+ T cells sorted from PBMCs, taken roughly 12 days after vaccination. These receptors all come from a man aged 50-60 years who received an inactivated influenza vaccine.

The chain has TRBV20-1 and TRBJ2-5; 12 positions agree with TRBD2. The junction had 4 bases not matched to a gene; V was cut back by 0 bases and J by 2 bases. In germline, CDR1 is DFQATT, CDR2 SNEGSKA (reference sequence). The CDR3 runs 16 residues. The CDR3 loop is CSARDLGLAGQETQYF. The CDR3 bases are TGCAGTGCTAGAGATCTGGGACTAGCGGGTCAAGAGACCCAGTACTTC.

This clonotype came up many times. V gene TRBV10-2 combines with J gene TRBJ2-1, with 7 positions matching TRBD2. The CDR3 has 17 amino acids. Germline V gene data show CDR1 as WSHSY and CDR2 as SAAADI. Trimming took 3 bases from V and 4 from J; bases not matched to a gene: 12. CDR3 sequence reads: CASSDWGGETLYNEQFF. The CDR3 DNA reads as TGCGCCAGCAGTGATTGGGGGGGAGAGACCCTGTACAATGAGCAGTTCTTC.

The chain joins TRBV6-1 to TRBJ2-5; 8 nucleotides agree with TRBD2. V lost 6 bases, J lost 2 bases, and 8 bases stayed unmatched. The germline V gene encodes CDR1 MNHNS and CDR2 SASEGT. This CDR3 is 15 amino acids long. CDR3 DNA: TGTGCCAGCAGGGAGGGACTAGGGAGACAAGAGACCCAGTACTTC. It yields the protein CASREGLGRQETQYF.

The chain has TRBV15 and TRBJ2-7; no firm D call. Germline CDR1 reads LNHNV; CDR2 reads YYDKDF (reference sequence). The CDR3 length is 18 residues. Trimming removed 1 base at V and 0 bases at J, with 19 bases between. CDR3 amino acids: CATSRVVGIRASSYEQYF. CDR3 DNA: TGTGCCACCAGCAGAGTTGTGGGAATTCGAGCCAGCTCCTACGAGCAGTACTTC.

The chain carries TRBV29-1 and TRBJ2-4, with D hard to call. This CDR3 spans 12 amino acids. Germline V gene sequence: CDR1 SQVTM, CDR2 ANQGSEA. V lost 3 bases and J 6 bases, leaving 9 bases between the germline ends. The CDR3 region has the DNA TGCAGCGTTGAGATAAGGGCAAACATTCAGTACTTC. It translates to CSVEIRANIQYF.

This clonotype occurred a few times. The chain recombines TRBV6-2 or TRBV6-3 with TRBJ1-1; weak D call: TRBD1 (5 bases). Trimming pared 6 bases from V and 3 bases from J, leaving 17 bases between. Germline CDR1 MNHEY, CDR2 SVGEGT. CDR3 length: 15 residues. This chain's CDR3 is CASRRAGITHTEAFF. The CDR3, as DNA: TGTGCCAGCAGGCGGGCAGGGATTACGCACACTGAAGCTTTCTTT.

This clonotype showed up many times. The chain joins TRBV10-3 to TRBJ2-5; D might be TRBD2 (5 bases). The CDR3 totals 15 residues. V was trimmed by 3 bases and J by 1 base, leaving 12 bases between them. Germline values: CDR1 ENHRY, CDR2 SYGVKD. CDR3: CAISDGPGSQETQYF. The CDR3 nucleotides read TGTGCCATCAGTGACGGTCCTGGGAGCCAAGAGACCCAGTACTTC.

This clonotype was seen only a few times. The CDR3 bases are TGTGCCAGCAGCCGCGGACTAGCGGGAGGCTCCACAGATACGCAGTATTTT. Its translation: CASSRGLAGGSTDTQYF. This sequence joins TRBV3-1 and TRBJ2-3; 14 nucleotides match TRBD2. V shed 4 bases and J 2 bases; nucleotides not matched to a gene: 5. The CDR3 extends over 17 amino acids. Germline lookup yields CDR1 LGHDT and CDR2 YNNKEL (reference sequence).

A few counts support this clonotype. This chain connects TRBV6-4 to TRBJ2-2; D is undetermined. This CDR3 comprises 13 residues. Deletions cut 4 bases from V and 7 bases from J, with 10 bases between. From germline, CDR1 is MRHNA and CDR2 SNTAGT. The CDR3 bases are TGTGCCAGCAGTGGATTTTCAGGCGGGGAGCTGTTTTTT. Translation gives CASSGFSGGELFF.

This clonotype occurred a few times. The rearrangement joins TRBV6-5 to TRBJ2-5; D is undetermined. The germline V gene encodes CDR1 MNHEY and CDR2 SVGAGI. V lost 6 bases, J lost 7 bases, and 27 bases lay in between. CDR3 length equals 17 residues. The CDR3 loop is CASRTNKAQAQLGTQYF. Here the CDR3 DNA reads TGTGCCAGCAGAACAAACAAGGCCCAGGCACAGCTGGGGACCCAGTACTTC.

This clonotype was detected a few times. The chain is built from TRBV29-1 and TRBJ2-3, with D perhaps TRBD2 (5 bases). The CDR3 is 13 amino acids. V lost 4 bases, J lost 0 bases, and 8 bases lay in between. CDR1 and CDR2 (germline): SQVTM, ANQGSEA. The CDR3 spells CSVAQRSTDTQYF. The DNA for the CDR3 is TGCAGCGTTGCTCAGCGGAGCACAGATACGCAGTATTTT.

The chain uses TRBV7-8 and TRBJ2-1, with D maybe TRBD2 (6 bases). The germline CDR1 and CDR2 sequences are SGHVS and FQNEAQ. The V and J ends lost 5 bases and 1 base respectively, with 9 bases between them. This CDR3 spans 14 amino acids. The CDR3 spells CASSIGTSYNEQFF. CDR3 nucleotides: TGTGCCAGCAGCATCGGGACTTCCTACAATGAGCAGTTCTTC.

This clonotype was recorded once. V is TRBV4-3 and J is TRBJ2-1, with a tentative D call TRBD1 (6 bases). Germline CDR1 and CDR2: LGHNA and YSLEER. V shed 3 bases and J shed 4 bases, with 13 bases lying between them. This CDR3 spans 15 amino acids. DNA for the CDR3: TGCGCCAGCAGCCACGACAGGAACCCGTACAATGAGCAGTTCTTC. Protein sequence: CASSHDRNPYNEQFF.

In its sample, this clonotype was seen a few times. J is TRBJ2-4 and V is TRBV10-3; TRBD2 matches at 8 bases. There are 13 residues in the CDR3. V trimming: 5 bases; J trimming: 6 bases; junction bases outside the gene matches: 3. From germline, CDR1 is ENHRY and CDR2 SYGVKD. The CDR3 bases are TGTGCCATCAGTCCGGGGGGGAGAAACATTCAGTACTTC. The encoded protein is CAISPGGRNIQYF.

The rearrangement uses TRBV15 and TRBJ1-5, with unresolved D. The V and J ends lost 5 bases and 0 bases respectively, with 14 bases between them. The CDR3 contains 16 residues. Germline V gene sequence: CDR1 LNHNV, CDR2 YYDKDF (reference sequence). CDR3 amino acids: CATSPRFGVSNQPQHF. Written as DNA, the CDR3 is TGTGCCACCAGCCCACGTTTCGGGGTTAGCAATCAGCCCCAGCATTTT.

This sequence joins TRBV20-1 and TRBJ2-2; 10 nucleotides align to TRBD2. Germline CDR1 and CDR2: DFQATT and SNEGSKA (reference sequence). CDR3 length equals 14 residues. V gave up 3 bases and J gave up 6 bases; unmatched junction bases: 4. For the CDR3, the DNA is TGCAGTGCTAGCGCTAGCGGGAGTCCCGGGGAGCTGTTTTTT. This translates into CSASASGSPGELFF.

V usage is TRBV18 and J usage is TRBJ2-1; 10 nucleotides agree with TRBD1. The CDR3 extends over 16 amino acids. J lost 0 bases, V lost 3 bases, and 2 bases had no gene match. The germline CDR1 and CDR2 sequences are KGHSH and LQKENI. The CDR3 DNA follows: TGTGCCAGCTCACCCGGACAGGGGGGCTCCTACAATGAGCAGTTCTTC. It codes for CASSPGQGGSYNEQFF.

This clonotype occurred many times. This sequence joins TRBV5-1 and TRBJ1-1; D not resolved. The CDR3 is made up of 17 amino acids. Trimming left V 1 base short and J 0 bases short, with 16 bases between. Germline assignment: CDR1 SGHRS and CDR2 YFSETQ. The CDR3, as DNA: TGCGCCAGCAGCTTGTCCCGGGTAGGTGCCATGAACACTGAAGCTTTCTTT. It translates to CASSLSRVGAMNTEAFF. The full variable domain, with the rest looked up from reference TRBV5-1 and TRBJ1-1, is KAGVTQTPRYLIKTRGQQVTLSCSPISGHRSVSWYQQTPGQGLQFLFEYFSETQRNKGNFPGRFSGRQFSNSRSEMNVSTLELGDSALYLCASSLSRVGAMNTEAFFGQGTRLTVV.

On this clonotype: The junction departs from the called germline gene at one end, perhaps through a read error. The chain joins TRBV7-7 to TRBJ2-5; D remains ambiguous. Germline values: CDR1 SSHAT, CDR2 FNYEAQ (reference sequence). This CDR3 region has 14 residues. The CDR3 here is CASSLDTIQETQYF. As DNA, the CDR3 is TGTGCTAGCAGCTTAGACACCATTCAAGAGACCCAGTACTTC.

The DNA for the CDR3 is TGTGCCAGCAGCTCTCCGACAGGGATCAACATTCAGTACTTC. It codes for CASSSPTGINIQYF. The rearrangement joins TRBV11-3 to TRBJ2-4; TRBD1 aligns across 7 bases. V lost 4 bases and J lost 7; bases outside the gene matches: 7. The germline V gene encodes CDR1 SGHNT and CDR2 YENEEA. This CDR3 region has 14 residues.

CDR3 nucleotide sequence: TGTGCCAGCAGCCAAGATAGGACACTAGCGGGGTTTGGTGAGCAGTTCTTC. Translation: CASSQDRTLAGFGEQFF. The chain is built from TRBV3-1 and TRBJ2-1; 10 bases line up with TRBD2. J gave up 9 bases and V 0 bases, and 11 bases lay outside the gene matches. The CDR3 has 17 amino acids. Germline V gene lookup returns CDR1 LGHDT and CDR2 YNNKEL (reference sequence).

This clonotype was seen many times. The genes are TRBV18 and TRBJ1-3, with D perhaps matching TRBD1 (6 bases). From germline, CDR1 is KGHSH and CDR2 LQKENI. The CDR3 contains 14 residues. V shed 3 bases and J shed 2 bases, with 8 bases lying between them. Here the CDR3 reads CASSPPGAGNTIYF. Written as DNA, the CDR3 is TGTGCCAGCTCACCCCCAGGGGCTGGAAACACCATATATTTT.

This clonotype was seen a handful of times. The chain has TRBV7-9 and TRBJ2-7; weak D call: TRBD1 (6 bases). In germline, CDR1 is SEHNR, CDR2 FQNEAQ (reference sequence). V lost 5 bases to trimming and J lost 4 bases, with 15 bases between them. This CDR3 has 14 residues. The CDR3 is CASSPDRKLYEQYF. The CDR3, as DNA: TGTGCCAGCAGCCCCGACAGGAAACTGTACGAGCAGTACTTC.

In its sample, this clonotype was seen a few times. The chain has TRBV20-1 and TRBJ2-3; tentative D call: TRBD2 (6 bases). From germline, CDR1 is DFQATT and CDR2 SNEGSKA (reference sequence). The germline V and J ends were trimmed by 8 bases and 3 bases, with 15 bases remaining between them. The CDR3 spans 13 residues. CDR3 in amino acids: CSKRIRGTDTQYF. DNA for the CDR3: TGCAGTAAGCGGATCCGGGGGACAGATACGCAGTATTTT.

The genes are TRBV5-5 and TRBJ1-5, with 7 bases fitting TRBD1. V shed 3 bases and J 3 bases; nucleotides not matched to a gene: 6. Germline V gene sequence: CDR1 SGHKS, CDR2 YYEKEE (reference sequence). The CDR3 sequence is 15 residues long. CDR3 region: CASSSGQRFNQPQHF. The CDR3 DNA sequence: TGTGCCAGCAGCTCGGGACAGCGATTCAATCAGCCCCAGCATTTT.

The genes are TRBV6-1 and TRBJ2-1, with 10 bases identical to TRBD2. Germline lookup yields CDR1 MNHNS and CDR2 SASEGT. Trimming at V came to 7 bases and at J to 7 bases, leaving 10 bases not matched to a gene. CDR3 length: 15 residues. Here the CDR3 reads CASNAGTSVANEQFF. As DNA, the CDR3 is TGTGCCAGCAATGCCGGGACTAGCGTGGCAAATGAGCAGTTCTTC.

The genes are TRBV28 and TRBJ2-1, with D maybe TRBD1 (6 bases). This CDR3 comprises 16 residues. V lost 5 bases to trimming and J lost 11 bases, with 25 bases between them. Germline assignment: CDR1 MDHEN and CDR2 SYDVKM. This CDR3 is CASSQNGRGKVEKQFF. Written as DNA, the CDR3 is TGTGCCAGCAGTCAAAATGGTAGGGGGAAGGTGGAAAAGCAGTTCTTC. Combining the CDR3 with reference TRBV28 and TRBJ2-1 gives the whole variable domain DVKVTQSSRYLVKRTGEKVFLECVQDMDHENMFWYRQDPGLGLRLIYFSYDVKMKEKGDIPEGYSVSREKKERFSLILESASTNQTSMYLCASSQNGRGKVEKQFFGPGTRLTVL.

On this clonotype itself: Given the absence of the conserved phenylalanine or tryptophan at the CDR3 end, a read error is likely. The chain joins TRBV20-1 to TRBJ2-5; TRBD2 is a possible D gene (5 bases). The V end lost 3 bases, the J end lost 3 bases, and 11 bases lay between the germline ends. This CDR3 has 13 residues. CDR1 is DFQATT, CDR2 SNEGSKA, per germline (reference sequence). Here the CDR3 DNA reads TGCAGTGCTAGTAGACTAAAGAAAGAGACCCAGTACCTC. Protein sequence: CSASRLKKETQYL.

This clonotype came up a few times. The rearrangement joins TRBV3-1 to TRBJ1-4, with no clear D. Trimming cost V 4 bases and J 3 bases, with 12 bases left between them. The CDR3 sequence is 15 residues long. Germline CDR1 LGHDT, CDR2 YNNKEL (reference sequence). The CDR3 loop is CASSLMPGSNEKLFF. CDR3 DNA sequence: TGTGCCAGCAGCCTGATGCCGGGCTCTAATGAAAAACTGTTTTTT.